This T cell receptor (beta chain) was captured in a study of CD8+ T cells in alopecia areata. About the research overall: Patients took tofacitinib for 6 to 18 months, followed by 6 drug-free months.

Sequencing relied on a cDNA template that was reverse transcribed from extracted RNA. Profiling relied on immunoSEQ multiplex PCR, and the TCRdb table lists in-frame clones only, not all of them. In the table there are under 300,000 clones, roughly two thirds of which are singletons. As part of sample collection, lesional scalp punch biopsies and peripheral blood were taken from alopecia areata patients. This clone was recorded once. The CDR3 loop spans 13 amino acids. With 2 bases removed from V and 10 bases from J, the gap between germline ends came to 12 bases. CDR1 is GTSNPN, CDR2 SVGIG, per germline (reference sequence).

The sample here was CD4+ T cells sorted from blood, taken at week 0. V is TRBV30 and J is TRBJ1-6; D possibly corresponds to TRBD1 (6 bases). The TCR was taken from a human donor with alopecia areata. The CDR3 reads CAWSSGGQSPLHF. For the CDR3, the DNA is TGTGCCTGGAGTTCGGGGGGCCAGTCACCCCTCCACTTT.